These 16 T cell receptor beta chains originate from one sample sequenced in a study of blood T cell repertoires in COVID-19. Here immunoSEQ multiplex PCR was the method, and the copy in TCRdb shows in-frame clones only, minus some. The sample includes approximately 300,000 clones, around 91% of them seen just once. Source material: peripheral blood. These receptors originate from a woman in her thirties or forties with COVID-19, enrolled during active disease.

For the CDR3, the DNA is TGTGCCAGCAGTAGAGGAGGGGTGATCACTGAAGCTTTCTTT. The encoded protein is CASSRGGVITEAFF. The rearrangement joins TRBV7-8 to TRBJ1-1; D perhaps matches TRBD1 (5 bases). CDR3 length: 14 residues. Trimming took off 6 bases at V and 4 bases at J, with 15 bases between the two ends. CDR1 and CDR2 from the germline V gene are SGHVS and FQNEAQ.

At least ten counts were recorded for this clone. This chain uses TRBV7-2 with TRBJ1-1; D is uncertain. Germline CDR1 SGHTA, CDR2 FQGNSA. Trimming removed 3 bases at V and 2 bases at J, with 10 bases between. The CDR3 contains 14 residues. DNA of the CDR3: TGTGCCAGCAGCTTTGGCTCTGCTAACACTGAAGCTTTCTTT. Its translation is CASSFGSANTEAFF.

The CDR3: CASSTTGGSYNSPLHF. In DNA, the CDR3 is TGTGCCAGCAGTACGACAGGGGGTTCCTATAATTCACCCCTCCACTTT. V usage is TRBV27 and J usage is TRBJ1-6; 9 bases are shared with TRBD1. The CDR3 covers 16 residues. Germline V gives CDR1 MNHEY, CDR2 SMNVEV (reference sequence). Trimming at V came to 5 bases and at J to 1 base, leaving 3 bases not matched to a gene.

This clone was seen only once. The CDR3 DNA sequence: TGCGCCAGCACCGTCACAGGGGGAGGGTTGGACTATGGCTACACCTTC. It encodes CASTVTGGGLDYGYTF. The V call is TRBV5-1, the J call TRBJ1-2; TRBD1 matches at 8 bases. V lost 6 bases and J lost 3; bases outside the gene matches: 13. In germline, CDR1 is SGHRS, CDR2 YFSETQ. CDR3 length: 16 amino acids.

The chain has TRBV28 and TRBJ1-1; 8 positions match TRBD1. The germline V gene has CDR1 MDHEN and CDR2 SYDVKM. V lost 3 bases, J lost 4 bases, and 10 bases stayed unmatched. The CDR3 length is 16 residues. The CDR3 DNA sequence: TGTGCCAGCAGTTTTGGTAACAGGGGGATTAGCACTGAAGCTTTCTTT. Encoded protein: CASSFGNRGISTEAFF.

The CDR3 coding sequence is TGTGCCAGCAGTTTACTCAGCAATCAGCCCCAGCATTTT. It translates to CASSLLSNQPQHF. The chain links TRBV28 to TRBJ1-5; no reliable D call. The germline V and J ends were trimmed by 2 bases and 1 base, with 3 bases remaining between them. Germline CDR1 and CDR2: MDHEN and SYDVKM. There are 13 residues in the CDR3.

This clone was seen just once. V is TRBV9 and J is TRBJ1-1; D is uncertain. CDR3 length equals 14 residues. Germline V gives CDR1 SGDLS, CDR2 YYNGEE. V lost 0 bases, J lost 8 bases, and 14 bases lay in between. The CDR3 sequence: CASSVGGGVQEAFF. DNA for the CDR3: TGTGCCAGCAGCGTAGGAGGAGGCGTTCAGGAAGCTTTCTTT. Based on the CDR3 plus reference TRBV9 and TRBJ1-1, the full variable domain is DSGVTQTPKHLITATGQRVTLRCSPRSGDLSVYWYQQSLDQGLQFLIQYYNGEERAKGNILERFSAQQFPDLHSELNLSSLELGDSALYFCASSVGGGVQEAFFGQGTRLTVV.

The chain employs TRBV6-6 and TRBJ2-6; the match to TRBD2 covers 12 bases. The V gene's germline CDR1 is MNHNY and CDR2 SVGAGI (reference sequence). This CDR3 spans 17 amino acids. Germline trimming cut 5 bases from V and 1 base from J; bases unmatched to any gene: 3. The DNA for the CDR3 is TGTGCCAGCAGTCCCGGGACTAGCGGGTCTGGGGCCAACGTCCTGACTTTC. Residues: CASSPGTSGSGANVLTF.

The V gene is TRBV5-1, the J gene TRBJ2-7; 12 bases map to TRBD2. V lost 4 bases, J lost 6 bases, and 11 bases stayed unmatched. This CDR3 has 16 amino acids. Per germline, CDR1 SGHRS and CDR2 YFSETQ. CDR3 nucleotide sequence: TGCGCCAGCAGCCCCTCGTTGACTAGCGGGAGTCGCGAGCAGTACTTC. Encoded protein: CASSPSLTSGSREQYF.

The CDR3 coding sequence is TGTGCCAGCAGTTCCCTTGGGGCAGGGCCCACAGATACGCAGTATTTT. Encoded protein: CASSSLGAGPTDTQYF. The chain couples TRBV28 to TRBJ2-3; TRBD1 is a possible D gene (5 bases). Trimming pared 4 bases from V and 2 bases from J, leaving 16 bases between. This CDR3 is built from 16 residues. Germline CDR1 reads MDHEN; CDR2 reads SYDVKM.

This rearrangement joins TRBV7-2 to TRBJ2-7; TRBD1 is a possible D gene (6 bases). Trimming cost V 3 bases and J 7 bases, with 13 bases left between them. The CDR3 runs 13 residues. From germline, CDR1 is SGHTA and CDR2 FQGNSA. The CDR3 coding sequence is TGTGCCAGCAGCTTTTACAGGGCGGAGGAGCAGTACTTC. This codes for CASSFYRAEEQYF.

The chain recombines TRBV28 with TRBJ1-2, with 9 bases aligning to TRBD1. V shed 6 bases and J 2 bases; nucleotides not matched to a gene: 4. CDR1 MDHEN and CDR2 SYDVKM come from the germline V gene. This CDR3 has 14 amino acids. The CDR3 DNA is TGTGCCAGCAGCTTCGGACAGGGGAACTATGGCTACACCTTC. Protein: CASSFGQGNYGYTF.

The J gene is TRBJ2-1, the V gene TRBV7-8, with D possibly matching TRBD1 (6 bases). Germline V lookup: CDR1 SGHVS, CDR2 FQNEAQ. The CDR3 totals 15 residues. With 1 base removed from V and 4 bases from J, the gap between germline ends came to 11 bases. The CDR3 coding sequence is TGTGCCAGCAGCTTAGGCTTGGACAGTTACAATGAGCAGTTCTTC. This gives the protein CASSLGLDSYNEQFF.

The rearrangement uses TRBV27 and TRBJ2-2, with 11 bases lining up with TRBD2. Germline CDR1 reads MNHEY; CDR2 reads SMNVEV (reference sequence). The CDR3 loop spans 16 amino acids. Trimming cost V 2 bases and J 8 bases; bases outside gene matches: 7. The CDR3 nucleotides read TGTGCCAGCAGTTTAACACTAGCGGGAGTTTCAGGGGAGCTGTTTTTT. It is translated as CASSLTLAGVSGELFF.

The CDR3 reads CASRHHRGTGSPLHF. The CDR3 nucleotides are TGTGCCAGCAGACACCACAGGGGAACCGGTTCACCCCTCCACTTT. V usage is TRBV6-6 and J usage is TRBJ1-6; 7 bases match TRBD1. The V and J ends lost 6 bases and 9 bases, in that order; junction bases with no gene match: 11. CDR3 length: 15 residues. Germline V CDR1 and CDR2: MNHNY, SVGAGI (reference sequence).

V gene TRBV5-6 combines with J gene TRBJ1-5; D might be TRBD1 (6 bases). Germline lookup yields CDR1 SGHDT and CDR2 YYEEEE. With 0 bases removed from V and 6 bases from J, the gap between germline ends came to 16 bases. This CDR3 spans 16 amino acids. This CDR3 is CASSLGLTGSGQPQHF. The CDR3 DNA is TGTGCCAGCAGCTTGGGGTTGACAGGATCGGGTCAGCCCCAGCATTTT.